This passage covers 9 T cell receptor beta chains from one sample sequenced in a study of T cell responses to AZD1222 COVID-19 vaccine. The protocol was immunoSEQ multiplex PCR, while the TCRdb copy is restricted to in-frame clones and leaves out a portion. The data show 170,000 or so clones, over 75% seen once. The sequencing used peripheral blood, collected on day 0 of AZD1222 vaccination. The receptors were gathered from an adult in good health.

The chain uses TRBV19 and TRBJ2-1; D possibly corresponds to TRBD2 (6 bases). Deletions cut 1 base from V and 9 bases from J, with 19 bases between. The germline V gene has CDR1 LNHDA and CDR2 SQIVND (reference sequence). This CDR3 is 16 amino acids long. The CDR3 sequence is CASSIGAGLRASEQFF. As DNA, the CDR3 is TGTGCCAGTAGTATAGGAGCGGGCCTCAGGGCTTCTGAGCAGTTCTTC.

V usage is TRBV7-8 and J usage is TRBJ1-1; possible D gene TRBD1, 5 bases. CDR3 size: 17 residues. Germline V gives CDR1 SGHVS, CDR2 FQNEAQ. Trimming stripped 5 bases from V and 4 bases from J, with 23 bases between. The CDR3 loop is CASSRGPPKWEGTEAFF. CDR3 in DNA: TGTGCCAGCAGCCGGGGACCCCCTAAGTGGGAAGGCACTGAAGCTTTCTTT. Full variable domain (missing parts from reference TRBV7-8 and TRBJ1-1): GAGVSQSPRYKVAKRGQDVALRCDPISGHVSLFWYQQALGQGPEFLTYFQNEAQLDKSGLPSDRFFAERPEGSVSTLKIQRTQQEDSAVYLCASSRGPPKWEGTEAFFGQGTRLTVV.

The chain links TRBV19 to TRBJ2-1; tentatively, D is TRBD1 (5 bases). Trimming cost V 1 base and J 9 bases, with 25 bases left between them. This CDR3 region has 18 residues. Germline V gene data show CDR1 as LNHDA and CDR2 as SQIVND (reference sequence). CDR3 coding DNA: TGTGCCAGTAGTATAGCCCCAGGGTTCCGGAACTCGTACGGTGAGCAGTTCTTC. It yields the protein CASSIAPGFRNSYGEQFF.

This clone was found once. The chain combines TRBV11-3 with TRBJ2-1, with D possibly TRBD1 on 6 matching bases. The CDR3 is 14 amino acids. The germline V gene has CDR1 SGHNT and CDR2 YENEEA. Trimming cost V 1 base and J 8 bases, with 12 bases left between them. CDR3 amino acids: CASSLGQGFDEQFF. CDR3 nucleotide sequence: TGTGCCAGCAGCTTAGGGCAGGGGTTCGATGAGCAGTTCTTC.

V usage is TRBV6-5 and J usage is TRBJ2-7, with 7 bases that match TRBD1. The J segment lost 2 bases and the V segment lost 6 bases, leaving 4 bases of the junction unmatched. The CDR3 contains 13 residues. CDR1 and CDR2 (germline): MNHEY, SVGAGI. The DNA of the CDR3 is TGTGCCAGCAGCCCGGGACAGCCCTACGAGCAGTACTTC. Protein sequence: CASSPGQPYEQYF.

The gene calls are TRBV9 and TRBJ2-1; 11 bases fit TRBD2. V shed 4 bases, J shed 8 bases, and the junction held 8 bases outside the gene matches. Germline V CDR1 and CDR2: SGDLS, YYNGEE. CDR3 length equals 15 residues. CDR3 sequence: CASSSRSGGAHEQFF. For the CDR3, the DNA is TGTGCCAGCAGCTCACGTAGCGGGGGGGCCCATGAGCAGTTCTTC.

The chain has TRBV6-1 and TRBJ2-5, with 10 bases lining up with TRBD2. With 2 bases clipped from V and 4 bases from J, the junction kept 10 bases outside the gene matches. From germline, CDR1 is MNHNS and CDR2 SASEGT. The CDR3 is 17 residues long. For the CDR3, the DNA is TGTGCCAGCAGTGAATATAGCGGGAGGTTGGGGGGAGAGACCCAGTACTTC. It yields the protein CASSEYSGRLGGETQYF.

Comment on this clone: The same CDR3 arises from other DNA sequences in this sample as well. The rearrangement links TRBV12-3 or TRBV12-4 to TRBJ1-1; D possibly corresponds to TRBD1 (6 bases). V dropped 1 base and J dropped 4 bases, with 7 bases sitting between them. This CDR3 spans 13 amino acids. The CDR3 loop reads CASSLEGGTEAFF. Written as DNA, the CDR3 is TGTGCCAGCAGTTTAGAAGGGGGCACTGAAGCTTTCTTT.

This chain joins TRBV11-1 and TRBJ2-7; no clear D gene. The germline CDR1 and CDR2 sequences are SGHAT and FQDESV (reference sequence). This CDR3 has 15 amino acids. The V end was cut by 1 base, the J end by 0 bases, with 10 bases between. The CDR3 reads CASSLDRYNSYEQYF. CDR3 nucleotides: TGTGCCAGCAGCTTAGATCGGTACAACTCCTACGAGCAGTACTTC.